Shown below are 4 T cell receptor beta chains from a single sample sequenced in a study of blood T cells in healthy people across ages. Combining a sample-barcoded 5' primer with a J-beta primer mix, a second PCR ran for about 7 to 11 cycles. TCRdb re-called the 5' RACE reads with MiXCR, one entry per CDR3 protein. The data hold hundreds of thousands of distinct CDR3 sequences, with around 50% observed a single time. What was sequenced was blood. The receptors derive from a middle-aged man in good health.

This chain connects TRBV6-5 to TRBJ2-5; perhaps TRBD1 as D (5 bases). The better agreement between TRBJ2-7 and the DNA end casts doubt on the J call. CDR1 and CDR2 from the germline V gene are MNHEY and SVGAGI. This CDR3 comprises 13 residues. The CDR3 is CASSPPDTNEQYF. The CDR3, as DNA: TGTGCCAGCAGCCCCCCGGACACCAACGAGCAGTACTTC.

V gene TRBV5-1 combines with J gene TRBJ1-2, with D possibly TRBD1 on 5 matching bases. V was shortened by 0 bases and J by 6 bases, with 21 bases between the two germline ends. Germline-derived CDR1 and CDR2 are SGHRS and YFSETQ. The CDR3 extends over 17 amino acids. CDR3 loop: CASSLEGRRMLGNGYTF. The CDR3 nucleotides are TGCGCCAGCAGCTTGGAGGGGCGGAGGATGCTCGGAAATGGCTACACCTTC.

V and J are TRBV6-5 and TRBJ1-1; D is unclear. The V end lost 2 bases, the J end lost 4 bases, and 8 bases lay between the germline ends. The germline gives CDR1 MNHEY, CDR2 SVGAGI. The CDR3 sequence is 13 residues long. For the CDR3, the DNA is TGTGCCAGCAGTTACCAAGGGATCACTGAAGCTTTCTTT. It yields the protein CASSYQGITEAFF.

This clonotype was seen a handful of times. The gene calls are TRBV20-1 and TRBJ2-4, with D possibly TRBD2 on 6 matching bases. This CDR3 has 13 residues. The V end lost 3 bases, the J end lost 3 bases, and 9 bases lay between the germline ends. Germline V lookup: CDR1 DFQATT, CDR2 SNEGSKA (reference sequence). CDR3 sequence: CSASLSGKNIQYF. In nucleotides, the CDR3 is TGCAGTGCTAGTCTTAGCGGCAAAAACATTCAGTACTTC.